These 5 T cell receptor beta chains share one sample of origin, sequenced in a study of CD8+CD57+ T cells in acquired aplastic anemia. Individuals selected for sequencing had exhibited CD8+CD57+ cell expansion on flow cytometry. According to the study, genomic DNA was the template for TCR beta VDJ and CDR3 profiling. TCRdb analysed the reads with MiXCR anew, one entry per CDR3 protein. Of 89,000 or so distinct CDR3 sequences in the sample, around two thirds were seen once. Sequenced input: sorted CD4+, CD8+, or CD8+CD57+ T cells (not recorded which) from PBMCs. The receptor source for this set is a human donor with aplastic anemia.

A few counts support this clonotype. The chain is built from TRBV10-3 and TRBJ2-7; D is possibly TRBD1 or TRBD2 (5 bases each). Trimming cost V 2 bases and J 4 bases, with 12 bases left between them. The CDR3 runs to 14 residues. Germline-derived CDR1 and CDR2 are ENHRY and SYGVKD. CDR3 in amino acids: CAISEPGRLYEQYF. The CDR3 nucleotides read TGTGCCATCAGTGAGCCGGGACGGCTTTACGAGCAGTACTTC.

V gene TRBV5-1 combines with J gene TRBJ2-7; TRBD2 might be the D (5 bases). Germline CDR1 SGHRS, CDR2 YFSETQ. Trimming removed 0 bases from V and 6 bases from J, with 13 bases in between. This CDR3 spans 14 amino acids. In DNA form, the CDR3 reads TGCGCCAGCAGCTTGGGGCGGGTGGTCTGCGAGCAGTACTTC. This encodes CASSLGRVVCEQYF.

The chain uses TRBV7-3 and TRBJ2-3; the D gene could be TRBD1 or TRBD2 (5 bases each). CDR3 length: 13 amino acids. CDR1 is SGHTA and CDR2 is FQGTGA in the germline V gene. V was pared by 4 bases and J by 7 bases, with 12 bases between. The CDR3 DNA reads as TGTGCCAGCAGCTCAAGGGACCCAAATACGCAGTATTTT. Amino acid sequence: CASSSRDPNTQYF.

This clonotype has at least ten counts. The rearrangement links TRBV5-1 to TRBJ2-5; D is ambiguous. The CDR3 length is 11 residues. CDR1 is SGHRS and CDR2 is YFSETQ in the germline V gene. V was shortened by 3 bases and J by 7 bases, with 7 bases between the two germline ends. The CDR3 loop reads CASSSTGTQYF. CDR3 nucleotide sequence: TGCGCCAGCAGCTCCACCGGGACCCAGTACTTC.

The chain uses TRBV11-2 and TRBJ2-2, with a tentative D call TRBD2 (6 bases). Trimming removed 2 bases at V and 5 bases at J, with 12 bases between. Germline V gene sequence: CDR1 SGHAT, CDR2 FQNNGV. The CDR3 consists of 15 residues. CDR3 sequence: CASSLLRGNTGELFF. In nucleotides, the CDR3 is TGTGCCAGCAGCTTACTACGGGGGAATACCGGGGAGCTGTTTTTT.